The 2 T cell receptor beta chains listed next were all sequenced from one sample in a study of T cells after yellow fever vaccination. Each CDR3 protein is one row after TCRdb ran MiXCR on the 5' RACE reads. The sample has 500,000 to 700,000 distinct CDR3 sequences; under 25% are singletons. The source material was PBMCs, sampled 15 days after the yellow fever booster vaccination. These receptors all come from a man aged 25 to 40 who received the YFV17D yellow fever vaccine.

V is TRBV6-2 or TRBV6-3 and J is TRBJ2-1, with a possible D match to TRBD2 (5 bases). The CDR3 runs to 14 residues. V was shortened by 6 bases and J by 9 bases, with 18 bases between the two germline ends. CDR1 and CDR2 from the germline V gene are MNHEY and SVGEGT. The chain's CDR3 is CASSPLGLATEQFF. CDR3 bases: TGTGCCAGCAGCCCACTAGGTTTAGCCACTGAGCAGTTCTTC.

V gene TRBV19 combines with J gene TRBJ2-2; 10 bases agree with TRBD1. The CDR3 has 16 amino acids. Germline CDR1 LNHDA, CDR2 SQIVND (reference sequence). Germline trimming cut 5 bases from V and 4 bases from J; bases unmatched to any gene: 7. The CDR3 DNA reads TGTGCCAGTAGTCCCAGACAGGGGGCGAGCACCGGGGAGCTGTTTTTT. This codes for CASSPRQGASTGELFF.